This TCR beta chain was sequenced during a study of blood T cell repertoires in COVID-19. Produced via immunoSEQ multiplex PCR; TCRdb's table is partial and in-frame only. The sample records about 250,000 clones, around four fifths being singletons. Material: peripheral blood. The TCR comes from a woman aged 55-69 years with active or convalescent COVID-19.

The CDR3 region is CASSSRTSGGYNEQFF. For the CDR3, the DNA is TGTGCCAGTAGTTCGCGGACTAGCGGGGGTTACAATGAGCAGTTCTTC. The chain uses TRBV19 and TRBJ2-1; 13 bases line up with TRBD2. V dropped 5 bases and J dropped 4; count of bases not matched to a gene: 5. The CDR3 loop spans 16 amino acids. Germline-derived CDR1 and CDR2 are LNHDA and SQIVND (reference sequence).